What follows are 27 T cell receptor beta chains derived from one specimen sequenced in a study of radiotherapy plus CTLA-4 blockade in lung cancer. This table comes from immunoSEQ multiplex PCR, and its TCRdb copy is limited to in-frame clones, with some not included. There are approximately 52,000 clones in the sample; about 76% occur only once, and less than 3% lies in the top ten. Specimen: peripheral blood, collected from a patient treated with radiotherapy plus ipilimumab. All receptors derive from a human donor with non-small cell lung cancer whose response to radiotherapy plus ipilimumab could not be evaluated.

V gene TRBV18 combines with J gene TRBJ2-7, with TRBD1 matching 7 bases. V shed 5 bases, J shed 3 bases, and the junction held 4 bases outside the gene matches. The CDR3 runs to 13 residues. CDR1 is KGHSH, CDR2 LQKENI, per germline. The CDR3 loop is CASSEGDSYEQYF. The CDR3, as DNA: TGTGCCAGCTCAGAGGGGGACAGCTACGAGCAGTACTTC. Supplemented by reference TRBV18 and TRBJ2-7, the full variable domain reads NAGVMQNPRHLVRRRGQEARLRCSPMKGHSHVYWYRQLPEEGLKFMVYLQKENIIDESGMPKERFSAEFPKEGPSILRIQQVVRGDSAAYFCASSEGDSYEQYFGPGTRLTVT.

The genes are TRBV6-5 and TRBJ2-2, with D possibly matching TRBD2 (6 bases). Between the trimmed V and J ends, which lost 3 bases and 3 bases, there was a span of 8 bases. CDR1 is MNHEY and CDR2 is SVGAGI in the germline V gene. The CDR3 loop spans 14 amino acids. CDR3 loop: CASSYWGDTGELFF. CDR3 nucleotide sequence: TGTGCCAGCAGTTATTGGGGGGACACCGGGGAGCTGTTTTTT.

The V and J genes are TRBV7-9 and TRBJ1-1, with 7 bases aligning to TRBD1. V shed 0 bases and J 5 bases; nucleotides not matched to a gene: 9. The CDR3 loop spans 16 amino acids. Germline lookup yields CDR1 SEHNR and CDR2 FQNEAQ (reference sequence). CDR3 nucleotides: TGTGCCAGCAGCTTAGCGGGAGAGGCCAGGGGGACTGAAGCTTTCTTT. Encoded protein: CASSLAGEARGTEAFF. The whole variable domain, remainder taken from reference TRBV7-9 and TRBJ1-1, is DTGVSQNPRHKITKRGQNVTFRCDPISEHNRLYWYRQTLGQGPEFLTYFQNEAQLEKSRLLSDRFSAERPKGSFSTLEIQRTEQGDSAMYLCASSLAGEARGTEAFFGQGTRLTVV.

V and J are TRBV2 and TRBJ2-3; 10 positions agree with TRBD1. The CDR3 covers 16 residues. The V and J ends lost 4 bases and 2 bases, in that order; junction bases with no gene match: 6. Germline lookup yields CDR1 SNHLY and CDR2 FYNNEI. CDR3 in DNA: TGTGCCAGCAGTGGGTTAGGGACAGGGGTCACAGATACGCAGTATTTT. Translation: CASSGLGTGVTDTQYF.

V is TRBV7-2 and J is TRBJ2-3; 10 bases match TRBD2. Germline values: CDR1 SGHTA, CDR2 FQGNSA. With 0 bases clipped from V and 2 bases from J, the junction kept 5 bases outside the gene matches. The CDR3 is 17 amino acids. In DNA, the CDR3 is TGTGCCAGCAGCTTAGCACCTCTAGCGGGGGACACAGATACGCAGTATTTT. This translates into CASSLAPLAGDTDTQYF.

This clone was detected only a few times. The V call is TRBV14, the J call TRBJ2-7, with 7 bases that match TRBD2. Germline V gives CDR1 SGHDN, CDR2 FVKESK. This CDR3 has 13 residues. Germline trimming cut 5 bases from V and 1 base from J; bases unmatched to any gene: 2. CDR3 loop: CASSTGGSYEQYF. CDR3 nucleotides: TGTGCCAGCAGCACCGGGGGGTCCTACGAGCAGTACTTC.

The rearrangement uses TRBV29-1 and TRBJ1-2, with D perhaps matching TRBD1 (5 bases). V was shortened by 3 bases and J by 5 bases, with 19 bases between the two germline ends. CDR1 and CDR2 (germline): SQVTM, ANQGSEA. CDR3 length: 15 residues. CDR3 residues: CSVDTVWGDYYGYTF. The CDR3 nucleotides are TGCAGCGTTGACACTGTTTGGGGGGACTATTATGGCTACACCTTC.

The chain has TRBV7-8 and TRBJ2-7; TRBD2 agrees at 10 bases. This CDR3 has 14 residues. Trimming took 5 bases from V and 5 from J; bases not matched to a gene: 6. CDR1 and CDR2 (germline): SGHVS, FQNEAQ. DNA for the CDR3: TGTGCCAGCAGCCCAAGCGGGAGGGCCGACGAGCAGTACTTC. Translation gives CASSPSGRADEQYF.

The chain uses TRBV2 and TRBJ2-7, with 8 positions matching TRBD1. CDR1 and CDR2 (germline): SNHLY, FYNNEI. V trimming: 5 bases; J trimming: 3 bases; junction bases outside the gene matches: 6. CDR3 length: 14 amino acids. The CDR3 reads CASSKGQALYEQYF. The CDR3 DNA reads as TGTGCCAGCAGTAAGGGACAGGCACTCTACGAGCAGTACTTC.

The V gene is TRBV7-3, the J gene TRBJ2-7, with 10 positions matching TRBD2. This CDR3 comprises 14 residues. In germline, CDR1 is SGHTA, CDR2 FQGTGA. The junction had 2 bases not matched to a gene; V was cut back by 2 bases and J by 4 bases. This CDR3 reads CASSLLAGGYEQYF. The CDR3 region has the DNA TGTGCCAGCAGCTTATTAGCGGGGGGATACGAGCAGTACTTC.

This clone was seen a few times. The V gene is TRBV28, the J gene TRBJ1-2; D gene uncertain. This CDR3 is 14 amino acids long. Trimming stripped 7 bases from V and 1 base from J, with 13 bases between. Per the germline V gene, CDR1 is MDHEN and CDR2 is SYDVKM. CDR3 in amino acids: CASNGGSHNYGYTF. The CDR3 DNA sequence: TGTGCCAGCAACGGAGGGTCCCATAACTATGGCTACACCTTC.

The chain uses TRBV23-1 and TRBJ1-2; TRBD1 is a possible D gene (6 bases). TRBV23-1 is identified as an open reading frame with a role that is uncertain. V gave up 11 bases and J gave up 4 bases, with 20 bases separating them. The CDR3 consists of 14 residues. CDR3 DNA sequence: TGCGCCGGGTACCAGGGGCGACCTTTCTATGGCTACACCTTC. It encodes CAGYQGRPFYGYTF.

The rearrangement links TRBV27 to TRBJ2-2; TRBD2 matches 8 bases. Germline CDR1 and CDR2: MNHEY and SMNVEV (reference sequence). This CDR3 is built from 14 residues. V shed 7 bases and J 6 bases; nucleotides not matched to a gene: 7. The DNA for the CDR3 is TGTGCCAGCAATAACGGACTAGCTTCCGGGGAGCTGTTTTTT. Its protein is CASNNGLASGELFF.

The chain has TRBV4-1 and TRBJ1-2; perhaps TRBD1 as D (5 bases). Germline CDR1 MGHRA, CDR2 YSYEKL. The CDR3 covers 15 residues. The ends were cut back, 1 base at V and 8 bases at J, with 17 bases in the middle. The CDR3 reads CASSQGRGSIDGYTF. The DNA for the CDR3 is TGCGCCAGCAGCCAAGGGAGGGGATCCATCGACGGCTACACCTTC.

The chain combines TRBV25-1 with TRBJ1-6; D gene uncertain. The CDR3 extends over 15 amino acids. Trimming stripped 0 bases from V and 1 base from J, with 4 bases between. Germline V gives CDR1 MGHDK, CDR2 SYGVNS. CDR3 sequence: CASSEYTSYNSPLHF. As DNA, the CDR3 is TGTGCCAGCAGTGAATATACTTCCTATAATTCACCCCTCCACTTT.

The chain has TRBV2 and TRBJ1-1; D might be TRBD1 (6 bases). The germline V gene encodes CDR1 SNHLY and CDR2 FYNNEI. This CDR3 has 12 residues. Trimming removed 6 bases from V and 7 bases from J, with 12 bases in between. CDR3 amino acids: CASRLDRFEAFF. The CDR3 DNA sequence: TGTGCCAGCAGACTTGACAGGTTTGAAGCTTTCTTT.

This chain joins TRBV4-1 and TRBJ1-5; 11 nucleotides agree with TRBD1. The CDR3 runs 17 residues. Germline V gene lookup returns CDR1 MGHRA and CDR2 YSYEKL. Trimming at V came to 4 bases and at J to 9 bases, leaving 14 bases not matched to a gene. As DNA, the CDR3 is TGCGCCAGCAGCCTCCCTCCGGGACAGGGGGACCGACTGCCCCAGCATTTT. The encoded protein is CASSLPPGQGDRLPQHF.

This clone has a handful of counts. CDR3 protein: CASSDVTESHEQYF. CDR3 DNA sequence: TGTGCCAGCAGTGACGTGACAGAGTCCCACGAGCAGTACTTC. The rearrangement links TRBV6-4 to TRBJ2-7; perhaps TRBD1 as D (5 bases). CDR1 is MRHNA, CDR2 SNTAGT, per germline. The CDR3 extends over 14 amino acids. The V gene lost 2 bases and the J gene lost 5 bases, with 13 bases spanning the gap.

The CDR3 sequence is CASSYRTSGGSYEQYF. DNA of the CDR3: TGTGCCAGCAGCTACCGGACTAGCGGGGGGTCCTACGAGCAGTACTTC. This chain connects TRBV4-2 to TRBJ2-7; 14 bases agree with TRBD2. Trimming at V came to 5 bases and at J to 1 base, leaving 4 bases not matched to a gene. Germline V gene data show CDR1 as LGHNA and CDR2 as YNFKEQ. CDR3 length: 16 amino acids.

This clone was seen only once. The rearrangement uses TRBV19 and TRBJ1-3, with a possible D match to TRBD1 (5 bases). This CDR3 has 15 amino acids. Trimming took off 10 bases at V and 0 bases at J, with 16 bases between the two ends. Per germline, CDR1 LNHDA and CDR2 SQIVND (reference sequence). The CDR3 protein is CATSTTVSSGNTIYF. The DNA of the CDR3 is TGTGCCACGTCCACGACAGTAAGCTCTGGAAACACCATATATTTT.

The V call is TRBV7-9, the J call TRBJ1-5; D is perhaps TRBD1 (6 bases). Trimming removed 1 base at V and 3 bases at J, with 16 bases between. This CDR3 spans 17 amino acids. CDR1 and CDR2 (germline): SEHNR, FQNEAQ (reference sequence). CDR3 sequence (DNA): TGTGCCAGCAGCTTAGGATCGGGACCAGGGGCCAATCAGCCCCAGCATTTT. Amino acids: CASSLGSGPGANQPQHF.

This chain connects TRBV28 to TRBJ2-1; maybe TRBD1 (5 bases). Germline CDR1 is MDHEN and CDR2 is SYDVKM. CDR3 size: 16 residues. V shed 1 base and J shed 2 bases, with 12 bases lying between them. CDR3 nucleotide sequence: TGTGCCAGCAGTTTATCATGGACACTCACCTACAATGAGCAGTTCTTC. Protein product: CASSLSWTLTYNEQFF.

The chain links TRBV11-2 to TRBJ2-7; TRBD1 is a possible D gene (6 bases). V dropped 5 bases and J dropped 9 bases, with 17 bases sitting between them. From germline, CDR1 is SGHAT and CDR2 FQNNGV. CDR3 length: 13 residues. The CDR3, as DNA: TGTGCCAGCAGCCCCGGGACACCTACGGGGCAGTACTTC. Translation gives CASSPGTPTGQYF. Full variable domain (outside the CDR3, taken from reference TRBV11-2 and TRBJ2-7): EAGVAQSPRYKIIEKRQSVAFWCNPISGHATLYWYQQILGQGPKLLIQFQNNGVVDDSQLPKDRFSAERLKGVDSTLKIQPAKLEDSAVYLCASSPGTPTGQYFGPGTRLTVT.

This chain joins TRBV28 and TRBJ2-1; 7 bases are shared with TRBD1. The CDR3 length is 13 residues. J lost 3 bases, V lost 9 bases, and 5 bases had no gene match. Germline-derived CDR1 and CDR2 are MDHEN and SYDVKM. CDR3 residues: CASSRDSYNEQFF. CDR3 coding DNA: TGTGCCAGTAGCCGGGACAGCTACAATGAGCAGTTCTTC.

The gene calls are TRBV7-2 and TRBJ2-7, with a possible D match to TRBD1 (7 bases). V lost 4 bases, J lost 6 bases, and 19 bases lay in between. CDR3 length equals 15 residues. Germline CDR1 is SGHTA and CDR2 is FQGNSA. The CDR3 DNA sequence: TGTGCCAGCAGCTCCCCAGGGGGGATCGCTGGCGAGCAGTACTTC. Amino acids: CASSSPGGIAGEQYF.

This clone was seen only a few times. The rearrangement uses TRBV30 and TRBJ2-1; the D gene is possibly TRBD1 (6 bases). The germline V and J ends were trimmed by 4 bases and 6 bases, with 19 bases remaining between them. Germline loops: CDR1 GTSNPN, CDR2 SVGIG (reference sequence). The CDR3 loop spans 15 amino acids. The CDR3 spells CAWIGGDTPFNEQFF. The CDR3, as DNA: TGTGCCTGGATTGGGGGCGACACCCCCTTCAATGAGCAGTTCTTC.

This chain uses TRBV5-1 with TRBJ2-1, with 9 bases aligning to TRBD1. The CDR3 spans 13 residues. After removal of 4 bases from V and 9 bases from J, the junction contained 5 bases not matched to a gene. In germline, CDR1 is SGHRS, CDR2 YFSETQ. CDR3 sequence (DNA): TGCGCCAGCAGCACGGGACAGGGCGGTGAGCAGTTCTTC. Its translation is CASSTGQGGEQFF.